This passage covers 19 T cell receptor beta chains from one sample sequenced in a study of blood T cell repertoires in COVID-19. Libraries were prepared by immunoSEQ multiplex PCR; TCRdb keeps only in-frame clonotypes and omits some of them. This sample has about 130,000 clones; around 85% occur once, and the top ten carry about 3%. What was sequenced was peripheral blood. Source of these receptors: a woman older than 75 with acute or convalescent COVID-19.

The chain employs TRBV6-5 and TRBJ1-1; tentative D call: TRBD1 (5 bases). CDR3 size: 15 residues. Trimming left V 2 bases short and J 9 bases short, with 19 bases between. Germline values: CDR1 MNHEY, CDR2 SVGAGI. CDR3 protein: CASSYSTGNVVKAFF. The CDR3 DNA reads as TGTGCCAGCAGTTACAGTACAGGTAACGTTGTGAAAGCTTTCTTT.

This clone was counted a single time. The rearrangement joins TRBV5-1 to TRBJ2-1, with 13 bases aligning to TRBD2. Per germline, CDR1 SGHRS and CDR2 YFSETQ. The CDR3 runs to 16 residues. Germline trimming cut 2 bases from V and 4 bases from J; bases unmatched to any gene: 3. The CDR3 reads CASSLTLAGGYNEQFF. In DNA, the CDR3 is TGCGCCAGCAGCTTAACACTAGCGGGGGGGTACAATGAGCAGTTCTTC.

The V and J genes are TRBV7-9 and TRBJ1-1; D is unresolved. The V end was cut by 5 bases, the J end by 1 base, with 11 bases between. The CDR3 spans 14 residues. The germline V gene has CDR1 SEHNR and CDR2 FQNEAQ (reference sequence). The CDR3 coding sequence is TGTGCCAGCAGCCACCGATTACAGAACACTGAAGCTTTCTTT. Amino acid sequence: CASSHRLQNTEAFF.

A few counts support this clone. The chain combines TRBV30 with TRBJ1-2; 8 positions agree with TRBD1. CDR1 and CDR2 from the germline V gene are GTSNPN and SVGIG (reference sequence). The CDR3 covers 13 residues. Unmatched junction bases numbered 4, after V lost 0 bases and J lost 7 bases. CDR3 sequence (DNA): TGTGCCTGGAGTGTCGGACAGGGCTTTGGCTACACCTTC. This codes for CAWSVGQGFGYTF. Supplemented by reference TRBV30 and TRBJ1-2, the full variable domain reads SQTIHQWPATLVQPVGSPLSLECTVEGTSNPNLYWYRQAAGRGLQLLFYSVGIGQISSEVPQNLSASRPQDRQFILSSKKLLLSDSGFYLCAWSVGQGFGYTFGSGTRLTVV.

The chain links TRBV20-1 to TRBJ2-5, with 7 bases aligning to TRBD1. CDR1 and CDR2 from the germline V gene are DFQATT and SNEGSKA (reference sequence). The CDR3 extends over 14 amino acids. J was trimmed by 4 bases and V by 3 bases; bases with no gene match: 8. CDR3 sequence reads: CSASVGQQTETQYF. In DNA form, the CDR3 reads TGCAGTGCTAGTGTGGGACAGCAAACAGAGACCCAGTACTTC.

This rearrangement joins TRBV10-3 to TRBJ1-2, with D perhaps TRBD1 (5 bases). The V gene's germline CDR1 is ENHRY and CDR2 SYGVKD. The V and J ends lost 0 bases and 6 bases respectively, with 11 bases between them. This CDR3 spans 14 amino acids. Written as DNA, the CDR3 is TGTGCCATCAGTGAGTCGCGGGGAGGGGATGGCTACACCTTC. It is translated as CAISESRGGDGYTF.

The V and J genes are TRBV6-5 and TRBJ1-5; TRBD1 is a possible D gene (6 bases). Between the trimmed V and J ends, which lost 6 bases and 4 bases, there was a span of 7 bases. Germline V gene sequence: CDR1 MNHEY, CDR2 SVGAGI. This CDR3 comprises 12 residues. CDR3 nucleotide sequence: TGTGCCAGCAGAACAGGGAATCAGCCCCAGCATTTT. Its protein is CASRTGNQPQHF.

The chain couples TRBV2 to TRBJ1-5; D might be TRBD1 (5 bases). Germline V gene lookup returns CDR1 SNHLY and CDR2 FYNNEI. CDR3 size: 16 residues. Trimming shortened V by 5 bases and J by 0 bases, and 14 bases separated the two germline ends. CDR3 nucleotides: TGTGCCAGCAGTCGGTGGAGACAGAATAGCAATCAGCCCCAGCATTTT. Protein: CASSRWRQNSNQPQHF.

This clone was observed a few times. The chain has TRBV6-2 or TRBV6-3 and TRBJ2-7; TRBD1 agrees at 11 bases. Per germline, CDR1 MNHEY and CDR2 SVGEGT. This CDR3 contains 15 residues. Unmatched junction bases numbered 6, after V lost 2 bases and J lost 6 bases. CDR3 residues: CASSYPGQGVFEQYF. The CDR3 region has the DNA TGTGCCAGCAGTTACCCGGGACAGGGGGTGTTCGAGCAGTACTTC.

The V call is TRBV5-4, the J call TRBJ2-7, with D possibly TRBD2 on 6 matching bases. Germline V CDR1 and CDR2: SGHNT, YYREEE (reference sequence). CDR3 length: 14 residues. V was shortened by 5 bases and J by 5 bases, with 17 bases between the two germline ends. CDR3 loop: CASSLPGRPHEQYF. The CDR3 DNA follows: TGTGCCAGCAGTCTTCCTGGGAGGCCCCACGAGCAGTACTTC.

This clone was seen a handful of times. The chain carries TRBV21-1 and TRBJ2-1; the table calls TRBD1, which could not be checked here. TRBV21-1 is designated a pseudogene. The CDR3 sequence is 13 residues long. In nucleotides, the CDR3 is TGTGCCAGCAGCTTTCCGGGACAGGGAAGTCAGTTCTTC. Its protein is CASSFPGQGSQFF.

The genes are TRBV27 and TRBJ1-1; D call uncertain. The ends were cut back, 1 base at V and 4 bases at J, with 7 bases in the middle. The CDR3 contains 13 residues. CDR1 MNHEY and CDR2 SMNVEV come from the germline V gene (reference sequence). Here the CDR3 reads CASSLYRGTEAFF. The DNA of the CDR3 is TGTGCCAGCAGTTTATACCGGGGCACTGAAGCTTTCTTT.

The chain combines TRBV19 with TRBJ1-2; 8 nucleotides agree with TRBD1. Germline values: CDR1 LNHDA, CDR2 SQIVND (reference sequence). The CDR3 has 17 amino acids. V was pared by 5 bases and J by 1 base, with 12 bases of the junction left unmatched. CDR3 DNA: TGTGCCAGTAGTCCAGGACAGGGAGCCCTTCATAACTATGGCTACACCTTC. Translating gives CASSPGQGALHNYGYTF. The complete variable domain, with remaining parts taken from reference TRBV19 and TRBJ1-2, reads DGGITQSPKYLFRKEGQNVTLSCEQNLNHDAMYWYRQDPGQGLRLIYYSQIVNDFQKGDIAEGYSVSREKKESFPLTVTSAQKNPTAFYLCASSPGQGALHNYGYTFGSGTRLTVV.

This clone was seen more than once but under ten times. The rearrangement links TRBV6-5 to TRBJ1-2; 7 bases align to TRBD1. Germline V lookup: CDR1 MNHEY, CDR2 SVGAGI. CDR3 length: 13 amino acids. With 5 bases clipped from V and 3 bases from J, the junction kept 3 bases outside the gene matches. In DNA form, the CDR3 reads TGTGCCAGCAGTAAGACAGGGTACTATGGCTACACCTTC. Its translation: CASSKTGYYGYTF.

This chain joins TRBV30 and TRBJ1-1, with D possibly being TRBD1 (6 bases). The CDR3 runs 13 residues. V lost 3 bases and J 1 base, leaving 9 bases between the germline ends. CDR1 is GTSNPN, CDR2 SVGIG, per germline (reference sequence). The CDR3 is CAWRIQGNTEAFF. The CDR3 region has the DNA TGTGCCTGGAGAATACAGGGGAACACTGAAGCTTTCTTT.

CDR3 protein: CAWTPRGGNIGETQYF. The CDR3 region has the DNA TGTGCCTGGACACCAAGGGGGGGCAATATAGGAGAGACCCAGTACTTC. The chain is built from TRBV30 and TRBJ2-5; TRBD2 might be the D (7 bases). The CDR3 covers 16 residues. V was cut by 4 bases and J by 4 bases, with 22 bases left in between. Germline loops: CDR1 GTSNPN, CDR2 SVGIG (reference sequence). Full variable domain (missing parts from reference TRBV30 and TRBJ2-5): SQTIHQWPATLVQPVGSPLSLECTVEGTSNPNLYWYRQAAGRGLQLLFYSVGIGQISSEVPQNLSASRPQDRQFILSSKKLLLSDSGFYLCAWTPRGGNIGETQYFGPGTRLLVL.

This chain joins TRBV6-5 and TRBJ1-2; 7 positions match TRBD1. V dropped 5 bases and J dropped 6; count of bases not matched to a gene: 9. CDR3 length: 14 amino acids. The V gene's germline CDR1 is MNHEY and CDR2 SVGAGI. DNA for the CDR3: TGTGCCAGCAGTCCCCGACAGGGCGTCGATGGCTACACCTTC. It yields the protein CASSPRQGVDGYTF.

This clone was seen just once. The CDR3 DNA is TGTGCCAGCTCCGAGGGGGGGAGGTCCAGCGAAAAACTGTTTTTT. It is translated as CASSEGGRSSEKLFF. The chain uses TRBV7-2 and TRBJ1-4; perhaps TRBD1 as D (6 bases). CDR1 and CDR2 from the germline V gene are SGHTA and FQGNSA. With 8 bases removed from V and 8 bases from J, the gap between germline ends came to 21 bases. The CDR3 is 15 amino acids.

The V gene is TRBV6-5, the J gene TRBJ1-6, with D unclear. The CDR3 runs 13 residues. Germline V gene lookup returns CDR1 MNHEY and CDR2 SVGAGI. Trimming removed 7 bases at V and 6 bases at J, with 10 bases between. CDR3 protein: CASKREANSPLHF. The CDR3 DNA follows: TGTGCCAGCAAGCGGGAGGCTAATTCACCCCTCCACTTT.